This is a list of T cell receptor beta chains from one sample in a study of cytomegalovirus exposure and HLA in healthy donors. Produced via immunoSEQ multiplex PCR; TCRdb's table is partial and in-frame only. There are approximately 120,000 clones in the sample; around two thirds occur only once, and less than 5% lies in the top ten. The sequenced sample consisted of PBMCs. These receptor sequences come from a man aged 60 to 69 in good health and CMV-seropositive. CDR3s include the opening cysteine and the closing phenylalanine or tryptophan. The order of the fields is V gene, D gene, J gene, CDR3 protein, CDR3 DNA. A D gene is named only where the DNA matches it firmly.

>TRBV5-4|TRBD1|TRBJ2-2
CASSPPGQGGTGELFF
TGTGCCAGCAGCCCCCCTGGACAGGGAGGCACCGGGGAGCTGTTTTTT
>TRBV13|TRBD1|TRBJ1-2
CASSSQQGAYGYTF
TGTGCCAGCAGCTCCCAACAGGGGGCCTATGGCTACACCTTC
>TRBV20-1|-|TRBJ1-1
CKAGRNTEAFF
TGCAAGGCGGGTAGGAACACTGAAGCTTTCTTT
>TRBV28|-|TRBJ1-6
CASNVRDTHSPLHF
TGTGCCAGCAACGTACGGGACACCCATTCACCCCTCCACTTT
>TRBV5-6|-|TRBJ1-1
CASSLIGQWGNTEAFF
TGTGCCAGCAGCTTGATCGGACAGTGGGGGAACACTGAAGCTTTCTTT
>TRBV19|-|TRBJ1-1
CASGKQGLEAFF
TGTGCCAGCGGAAAACAGGGTCTTGAAGCTTTCTTT
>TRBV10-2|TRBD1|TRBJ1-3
CASRQGGNTIYF
TGCGCCAGCCGACAGGGCGGAAACACCATATATTTT
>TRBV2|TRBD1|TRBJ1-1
CASSQDRETEAFF
TGTGCCAGCAGCCAGGACAGGGAAACTGAAGCTTTCTTT
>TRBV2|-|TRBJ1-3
CASSPTSGPGNTIYF
TGTGCCAGCAGCCCGACTAGTGGACCTGGAAACACCATATATTTT
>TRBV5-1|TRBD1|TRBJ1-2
CASSLADRGHAYTF
TGCGCCAGCAGCTTGGCGGACAGGGGGCACGCCTACACCTTC
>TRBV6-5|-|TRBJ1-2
CASRSQVYYGYTF
TGTGCCAGCAGATCACAAGTCTACTATGGCTACACCTTC
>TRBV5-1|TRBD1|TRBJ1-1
CASSFIGQGAQTEAFF
TGCGCCAGCAGCTTTATAGGACAGGGGGCTCAGACTGAAGCTTTCTTT
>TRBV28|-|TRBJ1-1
CASRLNTEAFF
TGTGCCAGCCGACTCAACACTGAAGCTTTCTTT
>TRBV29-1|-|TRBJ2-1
CSVEQYNEQFF
TGCAGCGTTGAACAGTACAATGAGCAGTTCTTC
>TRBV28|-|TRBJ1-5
CASSLSLRGGNQPQHF
TGTGCCAGCAGTTTATCCTTGAGGGGGGGGAATCAGCCCCAGCATTTT
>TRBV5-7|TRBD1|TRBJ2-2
CASSPKQGAGGELFF
TGTGCCAGCAGCCCAAAGCAGGGGGCCGGCGGGGAGCTGTTTTTT